These 25 T cell receptor beta chains originate from one sample sequenced in a study of blood T cell repertoires in COVID-19. TCRdb's copy holds only in-frame clones and misses some; the assay was immunoSEQ multiplex PCR. The sample yields about 150,000 clones, roughly nine tenths seen once. The sequenced sample consisted of peripheral blood. The source of these receptors is a woman between 65 and 79 years old with acute or convalescent COVID-19.

This CDR3 reads CASSLRGLWVGTGELFF. In DNA form, the CDR3 reads TGTGCCAGCAGCTTAAGGGGGCTGTGGGTAGGCACCGGGGAGCTGTTTTTT. This chain uses TRBV11-2 with TRBJ2-2; 7 nucleotides agree with TRBD1. The CDR3 spans 17 residues. Trimming cost V 2 bases and J 4 bases; bases outside gene matches: 10. Germline values: CDR1 SGHAT, CDR2 FQNNGV.

The chain is built from TRBV18 and TRBJ2-3; no definite D call. The germline CDR1 and CDR2 sequences are KGHSH and LQKENI. The V end lost 5 bases, the J end lost 0 bases, and 12 bases lay between the germline ends. The length of the CDR3 is 15 residues. This CDR3 is CASSVQDPSTDTQYF. The CDR3 DNA follows: TGTGCCAGCTCAGTCCAGGATCCTAGCACAGATACGCAGTATTTT.

The chain couples TRBV12-3 or TRBV12-4 to TRBJ1-1; D might be TRBD1 (6 bases). This CDR3 comprises 11 residues. Trimming stripped 6 bases from V and 5 bases from J, with 7 bases between. The CDR3 is CASRDRTEAFF. As DNA, the CDR3 is TGTGCCAGCAGAGACAGGACTGAAGCTTTCTTT.

A word on this clone: Other DNA sequences in the sample encode the same CDR3. The chain recombines TRBV29-1 with TRBJ1-5, with 7 bases lining up with TRBD1. The CDR3 runs to 12 residues. CDR1 and CDR2 from the germline V gene are SQVTM and ANQGSEA. The J segment lost 4 bases and the V segment lost 4 bases, leaving 1 base of the junction unmatched. The CDR3 DNA reads TGCAGCGTTGGGACAGGAAATCAGCCCCAGCATTTT. The encoded protein is CSVGTGNQPQHF.

For the CDR3, the DNA is TGTGCCAGCAGTCCACCCGGGGACAGCACTGAAGCTTTCTTT. Its translation is CASSPPGDSTEAFF. The V gene is TRBV6-5, the J gene TRBJ1-1; TRBD1 aligns across 7 bases. The V segment lost 5 bases and the J segment 4 bases; nucleotides outside the gene matches: 7. This CDR3 has 14 amino acids. Germline V CDR1 and CDR2: MNHEY, SVGAGI.

This chain joins TRBV28 and TRBJ2-7; 7 bases are shared with TRBD2. With 6 bases clipped from V and 7 bases from J, the junction kept 18 bases outside the gene matches. The CDR3 totals 16 residues. Germline-derived CDR1 and CDR2 are MDHEN and SYDVKM. Here the CDR3 reads CASSPPLPGGGKEQYV. The CDR3 nucleotides read TGTGCCAGCAGCCCCCCCCTTCCGGGGGGAGGGAAGGAGCAGTACGTC.

This chain joins TRBV4-3 and TRBJ1-2; 9 positions agree with TRBD1. CDR1 is LGHNA and CDR2 is YSLEER in the germline V gene. V lost 1 base and J lost 4; bases outside the gene matches: 7. The CDR3 runs 16 residues. DNA for the CDR3: TGCGCCAGCAGCCAAGTTGGAGGACAGGGGAGCTATGGCTACACCTTC. Translating gives CASSQVGGQGSYGYTF.

The rearrangement links TRBV19 to TRBJ1-6; 8 bases map to TRBD1. CDR3 length: 15 residues. CDR1 is LNHDA, CDR2 SQIVND, per germline (reference sequence). J lost 14 bases, V lost 2 bases, and 11 bases had no gene match. The CDR3 bases are TGTGCCAGTAGTATAATAAGGAGACAGGGGACGGCCCTCCACTTT. Its translation is CASSIIRRQGTALHF. Complete variable domain (other parts from reference TRBV19 and TRBJ1-6): DGGITQSPKYLFRKEGQNVTLSCEQNLNHDAMYWYRQDPGQGLRLIYYSQIVNDFQKGDIAEGYSVSREKKESFPLTVTSAQKNPTAFYLCASSIIRRQGTALHFGNGTRLTVT.

The chain uses TRBV11-3 and TRBJ2-3, with D possibly being TRBD1 (7 bases). Germline V gene sequence: CDR1 SGHNT, CDR2 YENEEA. The CDR3 has 15 amino acids. Trimming removed 4 bases from V and 6 bases from J, with 17 bases in between. CDR3 bases: TGTGCCAGCAGCTCTCGGGGACAGCGGGTTGATACGCAGTATTTT. Protein: CASSSRGQRVDTQYF.

The V call is TRBV18, the J call TRBJ1-3; D unclear. The germline V gene has CDR1 KGHSH and CDR2 LQKENI. The CDR3 sequence is 15 residues long. Trimming pared 0 bases from V and 0 bases from J, leaving 6 bases between. The CDR3 is CASSPPSSSGNTIYF. The CDR3 region has the DNA TGTGCCAGCTCACCACCCTCGAGCTCTGGAAACACCATATATTTT.

The chain joins TRBV28 to TRBJ1-2, with TRBD1 as a possible D gene (6 bases). V gave up 2 bases and J gave up 0 bases, with 13 bases separating them. The CDR3 length is 16 residues. Looked up from germline, CDR1 is MDHEN and CDR2 is SYDVKM. CDR3 protein: CASSLQPWTANYGYTF. The CDR3 DNA follows: TGTGCCAGCAGTTTACAACCTTGGACAGCTAACTATGGCTACACCTTC.

The chain joins TRBV11-2 to TRBJ2-5; D is undetermined. Germline CDR1 and CDR2: SGHAT and FQNNGV. The CDR3 has 12 residues. Trimming took off 5 bases at V and 5 bases at J, with 9 bases between the two ends. The CDR3 DNA reads as TGTGCCAGCAGCCTCTCTCGGGAGACCCAGTACTTC. Translated, it gives CASSLSRETQYF.

The gene calls are TRBV4-1 and TRBJ2-3; a possible D gene is TRBD1 (6 bases). The CDR3 contains 15 residues. CDR1 is MGHRA and CDR2 is YSYEKL in the germline V gene. V gave up 0 bases and J gave up 1 base, with 8 bases separating them. CDR3 DNA: TGCGCCAGCAGCCAAGATCACAGGGGCACAGATACGCAGTATTTT. Its translation: CASSQDHRGTDTQYF.

Many counts were recorded for this clone. V usage is TRBV10-3 and J usage is TRBJ1-5, with 7 bases identical to TRBD1. CDR1 is ENHRY, CDR2 SYGVKD, per germline. V was clipped by 3 bases and J by 0 bases; unmatched bases: 11. This CDR3 has 18 residues. The DNA for the CDR3 is TGTGCCATCAGTGATACCAGGGGGGTTCGAGTTAGCAATCAGCCCCAGCATTTT. Translation gives CAISDTRGVRVSNQPQHF.

The CDR3 DNA sequence: TGTGCCAGCAGCTTAGCTCAGGGGAAGATAAGCAATCAGCCCCAGCATTTT. This encodes CASSLAQGKISNQPQHF. The V gene is TRBV13, the J gene TRBJ1-5; the D gene is possibly TRBD1 (6 bases). Germline assignment: CDR1 PRHDT and CDR2 FYEKMQ (reference sequence). The CDR3 length is 17 residues. Trimming left V 1 base short and J 1 base short, with 14 bases between.

The CDR3 DNA reads TGTGCCAGCTCACCTTTACAGGGCTCGACTGGAAACACCATATATTTT. Translated, it gives CASSPLQGSTGNTIYF. The chain couples TRBV18 to TRBJ1-3, with a possible D match to TRBD1 (6 bases). The CDR3 length is 16 residues. Germline CDR1 reads KGHSH; CDR2 reads LQKENI. The germline V and J ends were trimmed by 3 bases and 2 bases, with 14 bases remaining between them.

This clone came up once. The rearrangement joins TRBV21-1 to TRBJ1-6. TRBV21-1 has pseudogene status. The CDR3 consists of 15 residues. CDR3 sequence: CASSKCRGAYSPLHF. CDR3 in DNA: TGTGCCAGCAGCAAATGTCGGGGGGCTTATTCACCCCTCCACTTT.

The chain employs TRBV29-1 and TRBJ2-1, with TRBD2 matching over 11 bases. The CDR3 totals 14 residues. Germline CDR1 is SQVTM and CDR2 is ANQGSEA. The junction had 1 base not matched to a gene; V was cut back by 3 bases and J by 3 bases. For the CDR3, the DNA is TGCAGCGTTGAGGGACTAGCGGACTACAATGAGCAGTTCTTC. Translated: CSVEGLADYNEQFF.

The chain employs TRBV7-2 and TRBJ2-1; TRBD2 agrees at 14 bases. J lost 7 bases, V lost 5 bases, and 7 bases had no gene match. This CDR3 has 16 amino acids. Germline CDR1 reads SGHTA; CDR2 reads FQGNSA. The CDR3: CASSPGLAGGSNEQFF. For the CDR3, the DNA is TGTGCCAGCAGCCCCGGACTAGCGGGGGGTTCGAATGAGCAGTTCTTC.

The CDR3: CASSFRWGPDPPRNSEKLFF. The CDR3 DNA reads TGTGCCAGCAGCTTTAGGTGGGGCCCCGACCCGCCCCGCAATAGTGAAAAACTGTTTTTT. The gene calls are TRBV7-8 and TRBJ1-4, with a weak D call TRBD1 (5 bases). The CDR3 totals 20 residues. Germline assignment: CDR1 SGHVS and CDR2 FQNEAQ. The V gene lost 3 bases and the J gene lost 7 bases, with 30 bases spanning the gap.

V and J are TRBV5-1 and TRBJ1-6; TRBD1 agrees at 7 bases. The CDR3 is 15 residues long. V shed 0 bases and J 6 bases; nucleotides not matched to a gene: 3. Germline V gene sequence: CDR1 SGHRS, CDR2 YFSETQ. The CDR3 DNA reads TGCGCCAGCAGCTTGGGGACAGGACCTAATTCACCCCTCCACTTT. Protein product: CASSLGTGPNSPLHF.

The gene calls are TRBV7-9 and TRBJ1-2, with 9 positions matching TRBD1. V lost 1 base, J lost 7 bases, and 7 bases stayed unmatched. Germline V gives CDR1 SEHNR, CDR2 FQNEAQ (reference sequence). The CDR3 length is 15 residues. CDR3 in DNA: TGTGCCAGCAGCTTAGTGCCGACAGGGGGAAGTGGCTACACCTTC. Translation gives CASSLVPTGGSGYTF.

The chain couples TRBV30 to TRBJ1-2; D not certain. V was cut by 2 bases and J by 1 base, with 8 bases left in between. Germline V gives CDR1 GTSNPN, CDR2 SVGIG (reference sequence). This CDR3 spans 13 amino acids. Here the CDR3 DNA reads TGTGCCTGGAGTTCGGGGAGTAACTATGGCTACACCTTC. Protein sequence: CAWSSGSNYGYTF.

The gene calls are TRBV28 and TRBJ1-2; D is unresolved. V lost 6 bases, J lost 1 base, and 9 bases lay in between. CDR3 length: 13 residues. Germline V gene data show CDR1 as MDHEN and CDR2 as SYDVKM. The CDR3 DNA sequence: TGTGCCAGCAGCTACAGAGATAACTATGGCTACACCTTC. Its protein product is CASSYRDNYGYTF.

The genes are TRBV6-6 and TRBJ2-6; 8 bases fit TRBD1. The germline gives CDR1 MNHNY, CDR2 SVGAGI (reference sequence). The CDR3 sequence is 16 residues long. V lost 2 bases to trimming and J lost 2 bases; unmatched junction nucleotides: 2. CDR3 nucleotides: TGTGCCAGCAGTTACCCGGACAGGGCTGGGGCCAACGTCCTGACTTTC. Residues: CASSYPDRAGANVLTF.